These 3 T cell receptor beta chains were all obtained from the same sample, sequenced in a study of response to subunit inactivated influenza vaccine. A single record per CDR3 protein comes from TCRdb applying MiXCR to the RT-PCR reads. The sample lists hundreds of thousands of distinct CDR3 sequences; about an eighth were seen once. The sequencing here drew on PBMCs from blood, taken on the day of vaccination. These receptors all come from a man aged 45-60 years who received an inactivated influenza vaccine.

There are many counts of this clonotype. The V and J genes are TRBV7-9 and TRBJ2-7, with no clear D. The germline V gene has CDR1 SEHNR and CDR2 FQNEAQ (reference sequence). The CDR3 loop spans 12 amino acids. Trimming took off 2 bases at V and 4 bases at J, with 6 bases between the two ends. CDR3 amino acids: CASSLIGYEQYF. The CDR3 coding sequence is TGTGCCAGCAGCTTAATAGGGTACGAGCAGTACTTC.

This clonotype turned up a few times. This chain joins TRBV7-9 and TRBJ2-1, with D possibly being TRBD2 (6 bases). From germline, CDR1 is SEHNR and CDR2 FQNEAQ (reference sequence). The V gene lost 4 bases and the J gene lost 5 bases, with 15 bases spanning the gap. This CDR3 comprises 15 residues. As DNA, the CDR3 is TGTGCCAGCAGCTCCCCCCGGGGGACCAACAATGAGCAGTTCTTC. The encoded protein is CASSSPRGTNNEQFF.

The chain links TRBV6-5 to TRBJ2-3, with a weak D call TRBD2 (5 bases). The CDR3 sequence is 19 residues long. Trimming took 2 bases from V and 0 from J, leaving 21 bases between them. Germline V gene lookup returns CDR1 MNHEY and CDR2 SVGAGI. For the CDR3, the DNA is TGTGCCAGCAGTTACCGAGCCCCCGCGTCGGGAACTAGCACAGATACGCAGTATTTT. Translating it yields CASSYRAPASGTSTDTQYF.